Listed below are T cell receptor beta chains from one sample, sequenced in a study of blood T cell repertoires in COVID-19. TCRdb's copy holds only in-frame clones and misses some; the assay was immunoSEQ multiplex PCR. The repertoire holds 300,000 to 400,000 clones, with approximately 90% as singletons. The specimen sequenced was peripheral blood. Source of these receptors: a woman aged 18-29 years who had recovered from COVID-19. Each CDR3 is given with its conserved first and last residue. A D gene is named only where the DNA matches it firmly. Only part of the rows carry a size: once, few, many, or a class if the clone is expanded.

clone size	V gene	D gene	J gene	CDR3 DNA	CDR3 protein
once	TRBV11-2	TRBD2	TRBJ2-1	TGTGCCAGCAGGGCTGGGACTAGCGGATACAATGAGCAGTTCTTC	CASRAGTSGYNEQFF
NA	TRBV30	TRBD1	TRBJ1-2	TGTGCCTGGGGGACAGTCTTCTATGGCTACACCTTC	CAWGTVFYGYTF
NA	TRBV6-2/TRBV6-3	TRBD2	TRBJ2-1	TGTGCCAGCAGTACCTGGACTAGCGGGAGCAATGAGCAGTTCTTC	CASSTWTSGSNEQFF
NA	TRBV27	NA	TRBJ2-1	TGTGCCAGCAGTTTATCCCCCGGGGGTAATGAGCAGTTCTTC	CASSLSPGGNEQFF
NA	TRBV7-2	TRBD1	TRBJ1-6	TGTGCCAGCAGTTTAACAGGGGTTCGACCCTCCTATAATTCACCCCTCCACTTT	CASSLTGVRPSYNSPLHF
few	TRBV2	TRBD2	TRBJ2-5	TGTGCCAGCAGTAGGGACTATCGGGAGACCCAGTACTTC	CASSRDYRETQYF
NA	TRBV15	NA	TRBJ2-3	TGTGCCACCAGCAGAGACTTGCTAGCACATACGCAGTATTTT	CATSRDLLAHTQYF
NA	TRBV6-2/TRBV6-3	NA	TRBJ1-2	TGTGCCAGCAGTTACTCAGCCGAGCGCTATGGCTACACCTTC	CASSYSAERYGYTF
NA	TRBV10-3	TRBD2	TRBJ2-3	TGTGCCATCAGTGAAAGCGGGAGGGCCGAGGATACGCAGTATTTT	CAISESGRAEDTQYF
NA	TRBV11-3	TRBD2	TRBJ2-3	TGTGCCAGCAGCTTAGAGGGCCCGTACCTAGCGGGGGGAGATACGCAGTATTTT	CASSLEGPYLAGGDTQYF
once	TRBV18	NA	TRBJ1-2	TGTGCCAGCTCCCTGGTTTCTGACGGGGACTATGGCTACACCTTC	CASSLVSDGDYGYTF
NA	TRBV9	TRBD2	TRBJ2-1	TGTGCCAGCAGCGGACCTAGCGGGAGTTTGTATGATGAGCAGTTCTTC	CASSGPSGSLYDEQFF
NA	TRBV11-3	NA	TRBJ2-5	TGTGCCAGCAGCTTAATGCGGGAAGAGACCCAGTACTTC	CASSLMREETQYF
NA	TRBV5-6	TRBD1	TRBJ1-6	TGTGCCAGCAGCCTCGGGTATAGGGGGCGTTCACCCCTCCACTTT	CASSLGYRGRSPLHF
NA	TRBV28	NA	TRBJ2-2	TGTGCCAGCAGTTCCCCTCCGGGTCGGAGGACCGGGGAGCTGTTTTTT	CASSSPPGRRTGELFF
NA	TRBV29-1	NA	TRBJ1-1	TGCAGCGTTGGTGGGTCAGGGAAAGGGAAAGTGAACACTGAAGCTTTCTTT	CSVGGSGKGKVNTEAFF
NA	TRBV7-9	NA	TRBJ2-2	TGTGCCAGCAGCTTAGCGAACCCACAACCATTCACCGGGGAGCTGTTTTTT	CASSLANPQPFTGELFF
NA	TRBV5-4	TRBD2	TRBJ2-3	TGTGCCAGCAGCCCAGCTAGCGGGAGAGGGGGAGATACGCAGTATTTT	CASSPASGRGGDTQYF
NA	TRBV27	TRBD1	TRBJ2-5	TGTGCCAGCAGTCTGGACAGGGGCATAGCGGAGACCCAGTACTTC	CASSLDRGIAETQYF
NA	TRBV19	TRBD1	TRBJ2-1	TGTGCCAGTACCGGGGACAGGGGGCTATCTAGCGGAGTTTACAATGAGCAGTTCTTC	CASTGDRGLSSGVYNEQFF
NA	TRBV7-8	TRBD2	TRBJ2-1	TGTGCCAGCAGCTTCCTCCTGGCGGGAGGAACCTACAATGAGCAGTTCTTC	CASSFLLAGGTYNEQFF
NA	TRBV29-1	TRBD1	TRBJ1-2	TGCAGCGGTGGACAGGGGGGCAACTATGGCTACACCTTC	CSGGQGGNYGYTF
NA	TRBV7-2	NA	TRBJ2-4	TGTGCCAGCGGCCTAGCCCGGGGGAGTCTTGCCAAAAACATTCAGTACTTC	CASGLARGSLAKNIQYF
NA	TRBV5-5	NA	TRBJ2-5	TGTGCCAGCAGCTTTGGAGGGGTGGAGACCCAGTACTTC	CASSFGGVETQYF
NA	TRBV6-5	TRBD1	TRBJ1-5	TGTGCCAGCAGGCACCGGGACAGGGACAATCAGCCCCAGCATTTT	CASRHRDRDNQPQHF
NA	TRBV30	NA	TRBJ1-6	TGTGCCTGGAACACAAACAGGGATTCACCCCTCCACTTT	CAWNTNRDSPLHF
NA	TRBV2	TRBD1	TRBJ2-1	TGTGCCAGCAGTGTGACAGGGGGCGGGAGCAATGAGCAGTTCTTC	CASSVTGGGSNEQFF
once	TRBV11-2	NA	TRBJ1-1	TGTGCCAGCAGCTTAGGGCCCCGTGAAGCTTTCTTT	CASSLGPREAFF
NA	TRBV5-1	NA	TRBJ2-5	TGCGCCAGCAGCCAAACTCCCGGGGTAGCAGAGACCCAGTACTTC	CASSQTPGVAETQYF
once	TRBV19	NA	TRBJ1-3	TGTGCCAGTAGTATCCGGGGATCTGGAAACACCATATATTTT	CASSIRGSGNTIYF
NA	TRBV19	NA	TRBJ1-4	TGTGCCAGTAGTAGCCAGGGCGCGGCTAATGAAAAACTGTTTTTT	CASSSQGAANEKLFF
NA	TRBV7-8	NA	TRBJ2-1	TGTGCCAGCAGGAGCGGCCTATACAATGAGCAGTTCTTC	CASRSGLYNEQFF
NA	TRBV7-9	TRBD1	TRBJ1-1	TGTGCCAGCAGCCTCGACGCCGGGACAGGGGGTTCTGAAGCTTTCTTT	CASSLDAGTGGSEAFF
NA	TRBV21-1	NA	TRBJ2-4	TGTGCCAGCAGCAAGGACAGAGGGGTGAGAGCCAAAAACATTCAGTACTTC	CASSKDRGVRAKNIQYF
NA	TRBV10-3	TRBD2	TRBJ2-1	TGTGCCATCAGCCTCACGGGACTAGCGGGAGTCAATGAGCAGTTCTTC	CAISLTGLAGVNEQFF
NA	TRBV11-3	TRBD1	TRBJ1-1	TGTGCCAGCAGCTCTACAGGGGGCTGGGGCACTGAAGCTTTCTTT	CASSSTGGWGTEAFF
NA	TRBV5-1	NA	TRBJ1-2	TGCGCCAGCAGCCCGCCGGGGAACTACGATGGCTACACCTTC	CASSPPGNYDGYTF
NA	TRBV5-6	TRBD1	TRBJ1-4	TGTGCCAGCAGCCGATGGACAGGGGAAGACGAAAAACTGTTTTTT	CASSRWTGEDEKLFF
NA	TRBV15	TRBD1	TRBJ1-4	TGTGCCACCAGCAGCTTGACAGGGAATTCTAATGAAAAACTGTTTTTT	CATSSLTGNSNEKLFF
NA	TRBV9	TRBD2	TRBJ2-1	TGTGCCAGCAGCTCTCTAGCGGCACGAGAGCAGTTCTTC	CASSSLAAREQFF
NA	TRBV21-1	NA	TRBJ1-1	TGTGCCAGCAGCAAAGCCAGTTCGAGGGCTGTTGTGGCGCTGGCTTTCTTT	CASSKASSRAVVALAFF
NA	TRBV10-3	NA	TRBJ2-1	TGTGCCATCAGTGGGGCAGGGTACAATGAGCAGTTCTTC	CAISGAGYNEQFF
NA	TRBV19	NA	TRBJ1-1	TGTGCCAGTAGTACCCGAGCGGGGGGATACACTGAAGCTTTCTTT	CASSTRAGGYTEAFF
NA	TRBV4-3	TRBD1	TRBJ1-4	TGCGCCAGCAGCCAGAGGGACAGGGGAAATGAAAAACTGTTTTTT	CASSQRDRGNEKLFF
few	TRBV30	NA	TRBJ1-1	TGTGCCTGGAGTGTAAGTAGTATAGCTTTCTTT	CAWSVSSIAFF
NA	TRBV11-2	NA	TRBJ1-5	TGTGCCAGCAGCTTAGTCGTGGGGATAAGGGGTCAGCCCCAGCATTTT	CASSLVVGIRGQPQHF
NA	TRBV18	NA	TRBJ1-1	TGTGCCAGCTCAACCGGGGGATCTGAAGCTTTCTTT	CASSTGGSEAFF
once	TRBV7-2	NA	TRBJ2-2	TGTGCCAGCAGCTCCAGGATGGGTAGCACCGGGGAGCTGTTTTTT	CASSSRMGSTGELFF
NA	TRBV9	TRBD2	TRBJ2-1	TGTGCCAGCAGCCCCCAGGCCGGGAGGGGATCCTACAATGAGCAGTTCTTC	CASSPQAGRGSYNEQFF
NA	TRBV30	NA	TRBJ1-2	TGTGCCTGGTACGAGTGGTTAGGCTACACCTTC	CAWYEWLGYTF